These T cell receptor beta chains were read from a single sample in a study of blood T cell dynamics during melanoma immunotherapy. Produced via immunoSEQ multiplex PCR; TCRdb's table is partial and in-frame only. The data hold tens of thousands of clones, with around 85% observed a single time. The sequencing used blood, collected from a patient treated with checkpoint blockade. Receptor source: a human donor with melanoma. The CDR3 runs from the conserved cysteine through the conserved F or W. A D gene is named only where the DNA matches it firmly. The size field is filled for only some rows; it gives once, few, many or a size class.

D	V	size	J	length	DNA	CDR3
NA	TRBV9	once	TRBJ1-1	13	TGTGCCAGCAGCGCCGGGGACTACACTGAAGCTTTCTTT	CASSAGDYTEAFF
NA	TRBV28	NA	TRBJ2-3	14	TGTGCCAGCAGTTTAGGGGGGAGCACAGATACGCAGTATTTT	CASSLGGSTDTQYF
NA	TRBV5-4	NA	TRBJ1-1	14	TGTGCCAGCAGACCCCTGGGCCAAGTAGATGAAGCTTTCTTT	CASRPLGQVDEAFF
NA	TRBV27	NA	TRBJ2-3	17	TGTGCCAGCAGTTTGTTCCCCGAAGGGGCTGTCACAGATACGCAGTATTTT	CASSLFPEGAVTDTQYF
NA	TRBV23-1	NA	TRBJ1-5	18	TGCGCCAGCAGTCAAGCTTTGTTTGGGGTTTTGAGCAATCAGCCCCAGCATTTT	CASSQALFGVLSNQPQHF
NA	TRBV11-2	NA	TRBJ2-7	15	TGTGCCAGCAGAGGGACGGGCGGGACCTCCTACGAGCAGTACTTC	CASRGTGGTSYEQYF
TRBD2	TRBV29-1	NA	TRBJ2-1	15	TGCAGCGTGGCGCACGGGACTACTTATTACAATGAGCAGTTCTTC	CSVAHGTTYYNEQFF
TRBD1	TRBV18	NA	TRBJ1-3	14	TGTGCCAGCTCACCCGACGACAGGGTGGACACCATATATTTT	CASSPDDRVDTIYF
TRBD1	TRBV10-3	NA	TRBJ2-3	14	TGTGCCATACAGGGGCCCGCCTGGACAGATACGCAGTATTTT	CAIQGPAWTDTQYF